This record concerns one T cell receptor (beta chain) sequence. Germline lookup yields CDR1 SGHTA and CDR2 FQGNSA. V was clipped by 2 bases and J by 3 bases; unmatched bases: 7. The CDR3 is 17 amino acids. This specimen belongs to a study of patients and donors after allogeneic stem cell transplantation. One entry per CDR3 protein results from TCRdb running MiXCR on the RT-PCR reads. The sample has some 200,000 distinct CDR3 sequences; around two fifths are singletons. This clonotype was sampled from a human donor who was either an allogeneic HSCT recipient or a stem cell or donor lymphocyte infusion donor (not recorded which). It is not recorded whose cells these are; they may come from a transplant donor. The chain uses TRBV7-2 and TRBJ1-1; 12 nucleotides match TRBD1. Specimen: blood, either unsorted or a sorted T cell fraction (not recorded which). CDR3 sequence (DNA): TGTGCCAGCAGCTTATCCGGGACAGGGGGCTGGTACACTGAAGCTTTCTTT. Amino acid sequence: CASSLSGTGGWYTEAFF.